Shown below are 28 T cell receptor beta chains from a single sample sequenced in a study of T cell clonotyping in hematopoietic cell transplantation. Using immunoSEQ multiplex PCR, the repertoire was profiled, and TCRdb retains in-frame clones only, with some absent. The table has approximately 17,000 clones, 71% seen once. The specimen was peripheral blood mononuclear cells. These receptors all come from a woman in her sixties in good health. Some clones in this sample may be carry-over from other donors' samples.

The V call is TRBV19, the J call TRBJ1-3, with 8 bases fitting TRBD1. CDR1 and CDR2 (germline): LNHDA, SQIVND (reference sequence). This CDR3 region has 14 residues. V lost 7 bases and J lost 4; bases outside the gene matches: 6. The CDR3 coding sequence is TGTGCCAGTACCAACAGGGGGTCCGGAAACACCATATATTTT. Protein product: CASTNRGSGNTIYF. Using reference TRBV19 and TRBJ1-3 for the parts outside the CDR3, the full variable domain is DGGITQSPKYLFRKEGQNVTLSCEQNLNHDAMYWYRQDPGQGLRLIYYSQIVNDFQKGDIAEGYSVSREKKESFPLTVTSAQKNPTAFYLCASTNRGSGNTIYFGEGSWLTVV.

The chain combines TRBV5-6 with TRBJ1-5; D gene uncertain. The CDR3 totals 15 residues. V gave up 5 bases and J gave up 5 bases, with 17 bases separating them. CDR1 and CDR2 (germline): SGHDT, YYEEEE. The CDR3 DNA follows: TGTGCCAGCAGTGAGGGTTATGGCCAAGATCAGCCCCAGCATTTT. It specifies CASSEGYGQDQPQHF.

This chain uses TRBV7-9 with TRBJ2-7; 9 nucleotides agree with TRBD1. Germline V lookup: CDR1 SEHNR, CDR2 FQNEAQ (reference sequence). The CDR3 has 15 residues. Trimming removed 5 bases from V and 4 bases from J; junction bases left unmatched: 9. CDR3 region: CASSPTGTGFYEQYF. The CDR3 coding sequence is TGTGCCAGCAGCCCTACCGGGACAGGGTTTTACGAGCAGTACTTC.

V gene TRBV28 combines with J gene TRBJ2-2; D may be TRBD2 (6 bases). The germline V gene has CDR1 MDHEN and CDR2 SYDVKM. This CDR3 region has 12 residues. V was trimmed by 7 bases and J by 5 bases, leaving 8 bases between them. The CDR3 protein is CASTAGTGELFF. The CDR3 nucleotides are TGTGCCAGCACCGCGGGAACCGGGGAGCTGTTTTTT.

The gene calls are TRBV30 and TRBJ1-1, with unresolved D. CDR3 length: 13 residues. Between the trimmed V and J ends, which lost 5 bases and 0 bases, there was a span of 10 bases. Germline assignment: CDR1 GTSNPN and CDR2 SVGIG (reference sequence). The CDR3 DNA is TGTGCCTGGGACCGAGGTTTGAACACTGAAGCTTTCTTT. It yields the protein CAWDRGLNTEAFF.

This chain connects TRBV7-6 to TRBJ2-6; D uncertain. The CDR3 length is 14 residues. V was clipped by 6 bases and J by 1 base, with 7 bases between them. Germline V gene data show CDR1 as SGHVS and CDR2 as FNYEAQ. The CDR3, as DNA: TGTGCCAGCAGACCAAGATCTGGGGCCAACGTCCTGACTTTC. Residues: CASRPRSGANVLTF.

CDR3 bases: TGCGCCAGCAGCCAAGATCCTAACCCAAGCGGTGGCTACACCTTC. Translated, it gives CASSQDPNPSGGYTF. The chain uses TRBV4-1 and TRBJ1-2; D unresolved. This CDR3 is built from 15 residues. Trimming pared 0 bases from V and 7 bases from J, leaving 15 bases between. Germline V CDR1 and CDR2: MGHRA, YSYEKL.

The CDR3 is CASSSGPGDEKLFF. The CDR3, as DNA: TGCGCCAGCAGCTCCGGCCCCGGGGATGAAAAACTGTTTTTT. This chain connects TRBV5-1 to TRBJ1-4; D gene unclear. There are 14 residues in the CDR3. Trimming pared 3 bases from V and 6 bases from J, leaving 12 bases between. Looked up from germline, CDR1 is SGHRS and CDR2 is YFSETQ.

With regard to this clone: A junction end diverges from the germline sequence, so it may reflect a read error. The CDR3 here is CASSQSWKAGADVLTF. CDR3 nucleotides: TGCGCCAGCAGCCAATCTTGGAAGGCTGGGGCCGACGTCCTGACTTTC. The J gene is TRBJ2-6, the V gene TRBV4-3; possible D gene TRBD1, 5 bases. The CDR3 totals 16 residues. Germline CDR1 is LGHNA and CDR2 is YSLEER.

This clone was detected a few times. The chain joins TRBV21-1 to TRBJ2-7; the table's D call, TRBD1, has no DNA check behind it. TRBV21-1 is labeled a pseudogene. The CDR3 totals 18 residues. In DNA form, the CDR3 reads TGTGCCAGCAGCAAAGAGTCAGGGGGCCTCCCTCTTGGGTACGAGCAGTACTTC. Translation gives CASSKESGGLPLGYEQYF.

The V call is TRBV6-5, the J call TRBJ1-1, with a tentative D call TRBD1 (5 bases). CDR3 length: 13 amino acids. V lost 2 bases to trimming and J lost 1 base, with 5 bases between them. Germline loops: CDR1 MNHEY, CDR2 SVGAGI. The CDR3 DNA reads as TGTGCCAGCAGTTACACAGGGAACACTGAAGCTTTCTTT. It translates to CASSYTGNTEAFF.

This chain joins TRBV9 and TRBJ2-7; 13 positions agree with TRBD2. The germline V gene encodes CDR1 SGDLS and CDR2 YYNGEE. There are 15 residues in the CDR3. Trimming cost V 3 bases and J 6 bases; bases outside gene matches: 6. In DNA form, the CDR3 reads TGTGCCAGCAGCGCCGGGACTAGCGGGACCACCGAGCAGTACTTC. Translation gives CASSAGTSGTTEQYF. Filled out from reference TRBV9 and TRBJ2-7, the complete variable domain reads DSGVTQTPKHLITATGQRVTLRCSPRSGDLSVYWYQQSLDQGLQFLIQYYNGEERAKGNILERFSAQQFPDLHSELNLSSLELGDSALYFCASSAGTSGTTEQYFGPGTRLTVT.

This clone has a handful of counts. This chain uses TRBV19 with TRBJ1-5, with D hard to call. Germline V CDR1 and CDR2: LNHDA, SQIVND (reference sequence). The CDR3 runs to 16 residues. Trimming removed 5 bases at V and 3 bases at J, with 17 bases between. CDR3 nucleotide sequence: TGTGCCAGTAGTCCAGGAATCGGCCAGTTCAATCAGCCCCAGCATTTT. It codes for CASSPGIGQFNQPQHF.

DNA for the CDR3: TGTGCCATCAGAAGACTCGAACGACAGGAGGGTATGAACACTGAAGCTTTCTTT. Translation: CAIRRLERQEGMNTEAFF. J is TRBJ1-1 and V is TRBV10-3, with D possibly being TRBD1 (6 bases). CDR3 size: 18 residues. Germline lookup yields CDR1 ENHRY and CDR2 SYGVKD. Trimming cost V 6 bases and J 0 bases, with 23 bases left between them.

The CDR3 DNA follows: TGTGCCAGCAGTGAAGTCAGAAAATTCTACGAGCAGTACTTC. This codes for CASSEVRKFYEQYF. V usage is TRBV6-1 and J usage is TRBJ2-7; D gene ambiguous. Germline loops: CDR1 MNHNS, CDR2 SASEGT. This CDR3 has 14 residues. The germline V and J ends were trimmed by 1 base and 3 bases, with 10 bases remaining between them.

V gene TRBV5-6 combines with J gene TRBJ1-1, with 7 bases identical to TRBD1. J gave up 0 bases and V 4 bases, and 6 bases lay outside the gene matches. This CDR3 is 15 amino acids long. Germline-derived CDR1 and CDR2 are SGHDT and YYEEEE. In DNA form, the CDR3 reads TGTGCCAGCAGCACCACCGGGACAGTGAACACTGAAGCTTTCTTT. Protein product: CASSTTGTVNTEAFF.

This clone appeared a few times. The J gene is TRBJ1-4, the V gene TRBV27; the match to TRBD1 covers 7 bases. Germline lookup yields CDR1 MNHEY and CDR2 SMNVEV (reference sequence). The CDR3 runs to 15 residues. After removal of 5 bases from V and 0 bases from J, the junction contained 3 bases not matched to a gene. The chain's CDR3 is CASSEGGTTNEKLFF. CDR3 DNA: TGTGCCAGCAGTGAAGGGGGCACAACTAATGAAAAACTGTTTTTT.

This clone was detected a few times. The chain uses TRBV28 and TRBJ1-2; the match to TRBD1 covers 7 bases. The CDR3 is made up of 13 amino acids. Per germline, CDR1 MDHEN and CDR2 SYDVKM. Trimming removed 5 bases from V and 7 bases from J; junction bases left unmatched: 7. CDR3 nucleotides: TGTGCCAGCAGTATACAGGGGCGCCCTGGCTACACCTTC. This encodes CASSIQGRPGYTF.

The rearrangement uses TRBV7-9 and TRBJ1-6; perhaps TRBD1 as D (5 bases). Germline CDR1 and CDR2: SEHNR and FQNEAQ (reference sequence). CDR3 size: 16 residues. Trimming took 5 bases from V and 0 from J, leaving 11 bases between them. The CDR3 DNA is TGTGCCAGCAGCATTCAGGGTAGCTCCTATAATTCACCCCTCCACTTT. It yields the protein CASSIQGSSYNSPLHF.

The rearrangement uses TRBV7-2 and TRBJ2-5; unclear D gene. V shed 5 bases and J shed 2 bases, with 15 bases lying between them. The CDR3 sequence is 15 residues long. Germline-derived CDR1 and CDR2 are SGHTA and FQGNSA. The CDR3 nucleotides read TGTGCCAGCAGCCGATTGTTGATACCTCAAGAGACCCAGTACTTC. Its protein is CASSRLLIPQETQYF.

V is TRBV30 and J is TRBJ2-7; D is perhaps TRBD2 (5 bases). The CDR3 covers 14 residues. The germline V gene encodes CDR1 GTSNPN and CDR2 SVGIG (reference sequence). V lost 2 bases and J 7 bases, leaving 18 bases between the germline ends. The CDR3 protein is CAWSRRRGSWEQYF. In DNA, the CDR3 is TGTGCCTGGAGTAGGCGTCGGGGATCGTGGGAGCAGTACTTC.

Only a few counts were recorded for this clone. The rearrangement links TRBV14 to TRBJ2-7; no definite D call. V lost 0 bases to trimming and J lost 3 bases, with 15 bases between them. From germline, CDR1 is SGHDN and CDR2 FVKESK. The CDR3 consists of 16 residues. The CDR3 is CASSQEQASAGYEQYF. The CDR3 nucleotides are TGTGCCAGCAGCCAAGAGCAGGCCTCGGCAGGCTACGAGCAGTACTTC.

The chain carries TRBV5-6 and TRBJ1-1, with D tentatively TRBD1 (6 bases). CDR1 is SGHDT and CDR2 is YYEEEE in the germline V gene. V was trimmed by 6 bases and J by 0 bases, leaving 18 bases between them. The CDR3 is 16 amino acids. CDR3 coding DNA: TGTGCCAGCACTTTCCTCGGGGGGGGGCTGAACACTGAAGCTTTCTTT. Encoded protein: CASTFLGGGLNTEAFF.

The rearrangement joins TRBV27 to TRBJ1-6; TRBD1 agrees at 9 bases. Germline CDR1 MNHEY, CDR2 SMNVEV (reference sequence). The CDR3 runs to 15 residues. V dropped 4 bases and J dropped 9; count of bases not matched to a gene: 7. In nucleotides, the CDR3 is TGTGCCAGCAGTTCAGACGGGACAGGGATTTCACCCCTCCACTTT. Protein product: CASSSDGTGISPLHF.

The V gene is TRBV6-5, the J gene TRBJ1-2, with 8 bases that match TRBD1. The CDR3 extends over 16 amino acids. Germline CDR1 MNHEY, CDR2 SVGAGI. The V gene end was trimmed by 2 bases and the J gene end by 8 bases; junction bases not matched to a gene: 13. The CDR3 nucleotides read TGTGCCAGCAGTTACACCTCGGGGACAGGTAGTAGGGGCTACACCTTC. Its protein is CASSYTSGTGSRGYTF.

The chain is built from TRBV6-1 and TRBJ2-7; either TRBD1 or TRBD2 may fit D (6 bases each). CDR1 and CDR2 (germline): MNHNS, SASEGT. The germline V and J ends were trimmed by 6 bases and 2 bases, with 17 bases remaining between them. The CDR3 is made up of 15 amino acids. The CDR3 bases are TGTGCCAGCAGGCCAATGGGGGGCAGTACCTACGAGCAGTACTTC. This codes for CASRPMGGSTYEQYF.

The chain recombines TRBV19 with TRBJ1-1; D unresolved. V dropped 7 bases and J dropped 1 base, with 10 bases sitting between them. CDR1 and CDR2 (germline): LNHDA, SQIVND (reference sequence). The CDR3 covers 13 residues. DNA of the CDR3: TGTGCCAGTATCCAGGACGGGAACACTGAAGCTTTCTTT. It is translated as CASIQDGNTEAFF.

The chain uses TRBV9 and TRBJ2-7; TRBD2 matches 13 bases. V lost 3 bases and J lost 3; bases outside the gene matches: 24. The V gene's germline CDR1 is SGDLS and CDR2 YYNGEE. The CDR3 length is 22 residues. CDR3 coding DNA: TGTGCCAGCAGCGCATCCGGGACTCTGGATTTCACTAGCGGGGGGGCTAGCTACGAGCAGTACTTC. The encoded protein is CASSASGTLDFTSGGASYEQYF.